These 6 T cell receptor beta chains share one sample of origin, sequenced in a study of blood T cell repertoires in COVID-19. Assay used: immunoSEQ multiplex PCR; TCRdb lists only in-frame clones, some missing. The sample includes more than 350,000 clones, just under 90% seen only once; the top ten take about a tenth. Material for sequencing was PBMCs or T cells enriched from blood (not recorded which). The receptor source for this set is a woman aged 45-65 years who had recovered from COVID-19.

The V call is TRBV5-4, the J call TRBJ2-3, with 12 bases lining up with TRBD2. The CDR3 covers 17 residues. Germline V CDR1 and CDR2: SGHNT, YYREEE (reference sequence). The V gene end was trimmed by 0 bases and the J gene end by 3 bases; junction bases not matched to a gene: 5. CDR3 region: CASSLALAGGLTDTQYF. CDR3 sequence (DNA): TGTGCCAGCAGCTTGGCCCTAGCGGGGGGGCTAACAGATACGCAGTATTTT.

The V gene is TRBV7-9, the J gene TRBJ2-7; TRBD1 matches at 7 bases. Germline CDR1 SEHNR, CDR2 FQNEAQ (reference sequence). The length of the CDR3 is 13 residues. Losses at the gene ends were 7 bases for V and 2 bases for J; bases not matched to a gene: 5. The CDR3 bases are TGTGCCAGCACGACGACAGGGACCTACGAGCAGTACTTC. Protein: CASTTTGTYEQYF. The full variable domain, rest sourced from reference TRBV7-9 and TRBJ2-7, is DTGVSQNPRHKITKRGQNVTFRCDPISEHNRLYWYRQTLGQGPEFLTYFQNEAQLEKSRLLSDRFSAERPKGSFSTLEIQRTEQGDSAMYLCASTTTGTYEQYFGPGTRLTVT.

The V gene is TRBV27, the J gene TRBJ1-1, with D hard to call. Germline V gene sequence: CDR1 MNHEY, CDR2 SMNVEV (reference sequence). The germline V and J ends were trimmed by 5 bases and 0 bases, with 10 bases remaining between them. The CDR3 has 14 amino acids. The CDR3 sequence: CASSLGILNTEAFF. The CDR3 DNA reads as TGTGCCAGCAGTCTCGGTATATTGAACACTGAAGCTTTCTTT.

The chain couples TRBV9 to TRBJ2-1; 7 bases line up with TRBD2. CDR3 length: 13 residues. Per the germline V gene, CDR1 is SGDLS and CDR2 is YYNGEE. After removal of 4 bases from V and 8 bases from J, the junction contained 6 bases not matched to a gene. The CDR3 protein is CASSPGGEDEQFF. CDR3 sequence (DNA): TGTGCCAGCAGCCCTGGGGGGGAGGATGAGCAGTTCTTC.

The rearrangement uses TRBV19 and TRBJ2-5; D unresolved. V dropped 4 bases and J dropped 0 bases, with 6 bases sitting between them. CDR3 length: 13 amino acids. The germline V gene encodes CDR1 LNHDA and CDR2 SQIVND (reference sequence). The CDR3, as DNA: TGTGCCAGTAGTAATGCGTACCAAGAGACCCAGTACTTC. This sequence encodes CASSNAYQETQYF. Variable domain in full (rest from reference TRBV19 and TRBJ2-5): DGGITQSPKYLFRKEGQNVTLSCEQNLNHDAMYWYRQDPGQGLRLIYYSQIVNDFQKGDIAEGYSVSREKKESFPLTVTSAQKNPTAFYLCASSNAYQETQYFGPGTRLLVL.

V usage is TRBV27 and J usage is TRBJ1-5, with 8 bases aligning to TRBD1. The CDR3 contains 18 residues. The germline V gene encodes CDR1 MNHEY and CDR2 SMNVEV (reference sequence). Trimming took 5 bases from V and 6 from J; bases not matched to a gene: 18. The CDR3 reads CASSLSRFKTGEGQPQHF. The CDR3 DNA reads TGTGCCAGCAGTCTAAGTAGGTTCAAGACAGGGGAAGGTCAGCCCCAGCATTTT.